A selection of T cell receptor beta chains follows, all from one sample in a study of memory CD4+ T cells and cytomegalovirus serostatus. Clones were read by immunoSEQ multiplex PCR, and TCRdb kept only the in-frame ones, dropping some. The data show some 52,000 clones, 80% seen once. Specimen: memory CD4+ T cells from blood. The receptors here all came from an adult in good health and CMV-seropositive. CDR3s include the opening cysteine and the closing phenylalanine or tryptophan. Each record gives: clone size, V gene, D gene, J gene, CDR3 protein, CDR3 DNA. A D gene is named only where the DNA matches it firmly. Where a row states a size, it is once, few, many or the class of an expanded clone; other rows omit it.

-	TRBV19	TRBD1	TRBJ2-5	CASSTTGVSETQYF	TGTGCCAGTAGCACGACAGGGGTTTCGGAGACCCAGTACTTC
-	TRBV5-4	TRBD2	TRBJ2-1	CASSASKREGLNEQFF	TGTGCCAGCAGCGCTTCAAAGCGGGAGGGCCTGAATGAGCAGTTCTTC
-	TRBV27	-	TRBJ1-2	CASTPLERGKGGYTF	TGTGCCAGCACCCCCCTGGAGCGGGGAAAGGGTGGCTACACCTTC
-	TRBV28	TRBD1	TRBJ2-5	CASSLYEGAETQYF	TGTGCCAGCAGTTTATATGAGGGGGCGGAGACCCAGTACTTC
-	TRBV6-1	-	TRBJ1-2	CASSPDRNYGYTF	TGTGCCAGCAGTCCAGACAGAAACTATGGCTACACCTTC
once	TRBV11-2	-	TRBJ2-7	CASSLGHRTFAQYF	TGTGCCAGCAGCCTGGGACACCGCACCTTTGCTCAGTACTTC
-	TRBV2	-	TRBJ1-6	CASSVRAGYNSPLHF	TGTGCCAGCAGTGTCAGGGCAGGCTATAATTCACCCCTCCACTTT
-	TRBV11-3	-	TRBJ2-2	CASSLGGWENTGELFF	TGTGCCAGCAGCTTAGGGGGTTGGGAGAACACCGGGGAGCTGTTTTTT
-	TRBV2	-	TRBJ2-3	CASHRGESTDTQYF	TGTGCCAGCCATCGCGGGGAGAGCACAGATACGCAGTATTTT
once	TRBV29-1	-	TRBJ2-2	CSVERQGGPGELFF	TGCAGCGTTGAGCGTCAGGGAGGTCCCGGGGAGCTGTTTTTT
-	TRBV30	TRBD1	TRBJ1-2	CAWTQMRTGNYGYTF	TGTGCCTGGACCCAGATGAGGACAGGGAACTATGGCTACACCTTC
medium-sized	TRBV5-1	-	TRBJ2-7	CASSLEGRYEQYF	TGCGCCAGCAGCTTGGAAGGGAGGTACGAGCAGTACTTC
-	TRBV30	-	TRBJ2-3	CAWSVSRDIDTQYF	TGTGCCTGGAGTGTAAGCAGGGATATTGATACGCAGTATTTT
few	TRBV11-3	-	TRBJ2-1	CASSLDPTYNEQFF	TGTGCCAGCAGCTTAGATCCGACCTACAATGAGCAGTTCTTC
-	TRBV6-1	-	TRBJ2-5	CASSEAPRGPQYF	TGTGCCAGCAGTGAAGCCCCCCGGGGGCCCCAGTACTTC